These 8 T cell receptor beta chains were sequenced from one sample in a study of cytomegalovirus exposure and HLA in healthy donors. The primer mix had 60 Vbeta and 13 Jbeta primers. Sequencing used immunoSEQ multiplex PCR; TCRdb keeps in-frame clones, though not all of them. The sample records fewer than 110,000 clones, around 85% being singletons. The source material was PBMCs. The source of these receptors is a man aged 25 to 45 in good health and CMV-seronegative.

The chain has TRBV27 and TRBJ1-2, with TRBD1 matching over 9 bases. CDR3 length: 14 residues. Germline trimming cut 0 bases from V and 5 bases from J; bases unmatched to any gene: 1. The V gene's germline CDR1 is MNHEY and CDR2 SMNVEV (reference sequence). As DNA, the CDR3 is TGTGCCAGCAGTTTATCAGGACAGGGGTATGGCTACACCTTC. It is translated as CASSLSGQGYGYTF.

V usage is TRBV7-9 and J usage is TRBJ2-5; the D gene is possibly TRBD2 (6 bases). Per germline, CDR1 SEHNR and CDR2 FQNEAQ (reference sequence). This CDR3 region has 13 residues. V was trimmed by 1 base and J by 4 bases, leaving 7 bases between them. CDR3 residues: CASSLVGGETQYF. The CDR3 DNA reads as TGTGCCAGCAGCTTAGTGGGGGGAGAGACCCAGTACTTC. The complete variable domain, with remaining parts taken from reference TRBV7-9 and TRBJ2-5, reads DTGVSQNPRHKITKRGQNVTFRCDPISEHNRLYWYRQTLGQGPEFLTYFQNEAQLEKSRLLSDRFSAERPKGSFSTLEIQRTEQGDSAMYLCASSLVGGETQYFGPGTRLLVL.

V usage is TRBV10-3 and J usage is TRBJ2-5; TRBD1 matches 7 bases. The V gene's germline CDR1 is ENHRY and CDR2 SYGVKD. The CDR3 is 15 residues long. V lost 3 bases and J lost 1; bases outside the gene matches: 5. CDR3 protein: CAISDPRQGQETQYF. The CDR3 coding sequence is TGTGCCATCAGTGACCCCAGACAGGGCCAAGAGACCCAGTACTTC.

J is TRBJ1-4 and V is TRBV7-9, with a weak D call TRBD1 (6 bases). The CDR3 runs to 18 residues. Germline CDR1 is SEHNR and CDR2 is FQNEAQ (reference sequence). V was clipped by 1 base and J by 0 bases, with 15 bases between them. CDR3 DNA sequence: TGTGCCAGCAGCTTAGGACGGACAGCCAGTGCAACTAATGAAAAACTGTTTTTT. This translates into CASSLGRTASATNEKLFF.

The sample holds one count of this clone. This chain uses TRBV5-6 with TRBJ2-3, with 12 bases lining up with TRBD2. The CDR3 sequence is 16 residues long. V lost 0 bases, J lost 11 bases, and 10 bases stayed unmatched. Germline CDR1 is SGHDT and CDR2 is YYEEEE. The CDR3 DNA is TGTGCCAGCAGCTTGGGGACTAGCGGGATTCTATTGAGGCAGTATTTT. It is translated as CASSLGTSGILLRQYF.

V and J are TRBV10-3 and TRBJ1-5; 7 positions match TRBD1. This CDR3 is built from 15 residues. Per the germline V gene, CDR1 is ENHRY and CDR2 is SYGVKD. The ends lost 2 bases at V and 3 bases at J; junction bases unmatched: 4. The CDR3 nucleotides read TGTGCCATCAGTGAGGGGGGACAGTTCAATCAGCCCCAGCATTTT. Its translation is CAISEGGQFNQPQHF.

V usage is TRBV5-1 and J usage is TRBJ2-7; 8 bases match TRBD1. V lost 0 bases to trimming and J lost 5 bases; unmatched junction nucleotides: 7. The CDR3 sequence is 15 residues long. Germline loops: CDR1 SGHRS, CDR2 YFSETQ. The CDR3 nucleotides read TGCGCCAGCAGCTTGGCCTCAAGCAGGGGGCACGAGCAGTACTTC. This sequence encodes CASSLASSRGHEQYF. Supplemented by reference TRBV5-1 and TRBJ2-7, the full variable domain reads KAGVTQTPRYLIKTRGQQVTLSCSPISGHRSVSWYQQTPGQGLQFLFEYFSETQRNKGNFPGRFSGRQFSNSRSEMNVSTLELGDSALYLCASSLASSRGHEQYFGPGTRLTVT.

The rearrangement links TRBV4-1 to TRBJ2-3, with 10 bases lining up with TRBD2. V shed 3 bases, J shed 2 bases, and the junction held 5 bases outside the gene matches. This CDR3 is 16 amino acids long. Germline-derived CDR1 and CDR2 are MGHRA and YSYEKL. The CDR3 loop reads CASSHFGLADTDTQYF. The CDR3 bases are TGCGCCAGCAGCCATTTTGGACTAGCGGACACAGATACGCAGTATTTT.